This T cell receptor (beta chain) comes out of a study of cytomegalovirus exposure and HLA in healthy donors (dated by TCRdb to 2015 to 2018). Study-level background: An earlier analysis of roughly 630 of the donors reported 250 to 350 Gb of sequence data and about 100 million unique TCR beta sequences from 150 million to 200 million T cells. About 280 gigabases of sequencing data and 70 million to 100 million unique TCR sequences made up an early release that covered 640 HLA-typed donors. Of the 398 genotyped donors, less than 85% were placed in the genetic ancestry cluster associated with self-reported Caucasian donors. The aim of the study was to test whether cataloging public T cell receptors could identify signatures of past pathogen exposure. The study used immunosequencing to profile the T cell repertoires of hundreds of subjects and linked those repertoires to cytomegalovirus serostatus. A separate validation cohort of about 110 different subjects was used in addition to the roughly 640-subject first cohort. To predict cytomegalovirus infection status, the study combined high-throughput TCR immunosequencing, statistical association of individual TCRs with disease status, and machine learning. In a later analysis, previously published TCR beta repertoires from 666 donors were re-analyzed and high-resolution HLA genotyping was added so that TCR occurrence patterns could be studied. Rather than using new phenotypic data, the later analysis identified candidate immune exposures from TCR beta sequences and from how often those sequences occurred across donors. In an earlier analysis of more than 550 of the donors, high-throughput TCR beta sequencing was used to judge whether each TCR beta V gene segment behaved as functional or pseudogenic. Donor age, sex, ethnicity and CMV serostatus were compiled together with the repertoire data. A later genetic analysis used genome-wide SNP genotypes for about three fifths of the 666 donors, treating that subset as a discovery cohort. Every discovery cohort repertoire had been produced on one sequencing platform. HLA typing included class I and class II loci at four-digit resolution. The number of donors typed differed by locus, with 629-630 for A, B, C, DRB1 and DQB1, more than 500 for DQA1, some 570 for DPA1, and around 430 for DPB1. Because of strong linkage in the cohort, roughly five DR-DQ haplotypes were treated as single units for association and clustering. On average, around 240,000 unique TCR beta nucleotide sequences were sequenced per donor among some 430 genotyped donors of the cohort, with approximately 18% of those sequences being non-productive.

The V and J ends are trimmed by 0 bases and 0 bases, leaving 14 bases between them. CDR1 and CDR2 were assigned from the germline V gene as SGDLS and YYNGEE. Counted from cysteine to phenylalanine, this CDR3 has 17 amino acids. Here the CDR3 DNA is all that survives: 51 bases in frame from base 1. The cohort comprised 666 healthy bone marrow donors. Cohort members were all nominally healthy when sampled, although unrecorded immune exposures were likely present. The donor tested CMV seronegative, placing the donor among the 350 to 400 seronegative members of the cohort. Each donor provided a peripheral blood sample, and peripheral blood mononuclear cells were used for TCR beta sequencing. The Qiagen DNeasy Blood Extraction Kit was used to extract genomic DNA from the blood cell samples. The library came from the immunoSEQ multiplex PCR assay. For the multiplex PCR, a mixture combining 60 forward primers for TCR Vbeta segments and 13 reverse primers for TCR Jbeta segments was used. The CDR3 region of rearranged TCR beta genes was amplified from genomic DNA by a multiplex PCR assay. Amplified TCR beta libraries were sequenced as 87-base-pair reads on the Illumina HiSeq System. The study's own analysis went as follows. A later analysis counted approximately 76 million unique TCR beta chains across the roughly 700 repertoires, and some 11 million of these chains were shared by at least two donors. A nearest-neighbor algorithm error-corrected the raw reads and collapsed the reads into unique sequences, merging closely related sequences to remove PCR and sequencing errors. CDR3 sequences were aligned to IMGT reference sequences to assign V, D and J gene segments. For a sequence to be retained, at least a six-nucleotide match to both a V gene segment and a J gene segment was required. A rearrangement was called productive if the CDR3 had no stop codons and remained in frame with V and J, and every other rearrangement was called non-productive. Following IMGT convention, CDR3 was defined as the stretch from the second conserved V-encoded cysteine to the conserved J-encoded phenylalanine. Sequences without an unambiguous match to a single V gene segment were excluded from the earlier analysis of 450 to 750 of the donors. In an earlier analysis of 587 of the donors, V segments were called functional above 56.7% productive rearrangements and were called segregating when the between-donor standard deviation exceeded 5%. A statistical classification framework was built to diagnose cytomegalovirus status from the catalog of TCR beta chain sequences. V and J gene assignment, in a later analysis, came from comparing TCR nucleotide sequences with IMGT/GENE-DB human TR gene sequences. Using the TCRdist pipeline, a later analysis assigned CDR3 sequences along with most-parsimonious VDJ recombination scenarios. In a later analysis, each TCR beta chain was defined by its CDR3 amino acid sequence together with its V-gene family, and reads without a unique V-gene family were excluded. To address suspected cross-contamination and a sequencing artifact, a later analysis removed around 590 highly shared, low-generation-probability nucleotide sequences. For each public chain, a later analysis derived a clonal expansion index from normalized ranks of inferred template counts within each repertoire. A later analysis computed generation probabilities with a VDJ recombination model fitted to out-of-frame rearrangements, and checked the results against IGoR. In a later analysis, hypergeometric tests were used to score TCR-TCR, TCR-HLA and TCR-CMV co-occurrence, with a repertoire-size bias correction applied to TCR pairs. To estimate false discovery rates, a later analysis permuted the HLA or CMV assignments 20 times. A later analysis grouped co-occurring TCRs with DBSCAN, adding TCRdist sequence similarity when clustering within HLA-allele-positive subsets. Repertoires with fewer than 30,000 or more than 120,000 public chains, plus five repertoires with anomalous nucleotide sharing, were excluded from co-occurrence clustering. Entries here come from immuneACCESS through TCRdb and include only in-frame sequences with V and J called. Some clones fail to appear in such tables; in the studies checked, an unresolved V gene covers under half of the shortfall, and the cause of the remainder is unknown. That table is the source of V, J and clone size, and D and trimming were worked out from the DNA. The sample table contains 140,000 to 150,000 clones; only one count was recorded for about two thirds of them. The ten largest clones add up to almost 4.5% of the sample.

With respect to this clone: Its antigen target is currently unknown. Base qualities are not provided; no much larger clone lies one nucleotide away.

General study outcomes and caveats: Most TCR sequences were observed very rarely across donors, whereas some public TCRs were present in many individuals. According to the authors, the approach could potentially be generalized to other disease states and immunological phenotypes. A further reported finding was that TCR beta sequences accurately predicted the HLA-A and HLA-B alleles for most subjects in the first cohort. A later analysis found that HLA-associated TCR beta chains were more clonally expanded and had lower generation probabilities than equally common non-associated chains. The cohort was sequenced for TCR beta chains only, and without alpha or paired-chain data the features that could be detected were limited. HLA typing was unavailable for some donors at each locus, so association tests used only the typed subset. A later genetic analysis associated a missense DCLRE1C variant with V-gene and J-gene trimming of TCR beta chains, and an independent cohort replicated the association. The sequencing pipeline was judged likely to have produced a cluster of highly shared sequence variants as a technical artifact. According to a later analysis, parvovirus B19, influenza, CMV and Epstein-Barr virus appeared linked to several top co-occurrence clusters. The presence/absence analyses assumed that sequencing depth was roughly uniform across donors, and that assumption may not be true. Immune exposure information for the cohort was limited to CMV serostatus. Linkage disequilibrium might explain the correlated functional status among segregating V segments, but an unknown experimental factor could not be excluded. Some IMGT-functional V segments, including TRBV6-2 and TRBV6-3, could not be distinguished by the 87-base-pair reads and were therefore excluded. In a later genetic analysis, fewer N-insertions in productive TCRs were reported among donors in an Asian-associated ancestry cluster than the approximately 670-donor mean. According to a later analysis, TCR association rates differed among HLA loci, with DRB1 alleles showing the most associated TCRs and HLA-C alleles showing the fewest. The classifier was reported to diagnose cytomegalovirus status with high specificity and sensitivity in both the original and validation cohorts. A later analysis associated about 17,000 TCR beta sequences with specific HLA alleles at a false discovery rate of 0.05. Because counts were too low, around 18 rarely observed V segments, including chromosome 9 orphons, were left out of the earlier analysis of approximately 580 of the donors. A few of the identified cytomegalovirus-associated TCR beta chains were confirmed in vitro to be specific for cytomegalovirus antigens. Assigning TCR associations to individual alleles was difficult when HLA alleles, especially DR and DQ, strongly co-occurred. According to a later analysis, most CMV-associated TCR beta chains appeared to be HLA-restricted, and the HLA associations seemed to be driven largely by CMV exposure. A total of fewer than 200 TCR beta chains were listed by the study as associated with cytomegalovirus. An earlier analysis of around 600 of the donors showed that most TCR beta V segments appeared in productive rearrangements either about 87% or about 30% of the time, which broadly matched IMGT annotations.

The chain employs TRBV9 and TRBJ2-3, with the D gene too uncertain to name. The clonotype was recovered from a man in his sixties in good health and CMV-seronegative. Sequencing was carried out using PBMCs. CDR3 reads: CASSVDEAVPSTDTQYF. The bases read TGTGCCAGCAGCGTAGACGAGGCCGTTCCTAGCACAGATACGCAGTATTTT.